Given below is one TCR beta chain in context. Using its own MiXCR run on the RT-PCR reads, TCRdb lists one record per CDR3 protein. The profile shows about 540,000 distinct CDR3 sequences, around 21% of them singletons. This sample stems from a study of response to subunit inactivated influenza vaccine. This sample also appeared in a second study, on T cells expressing NK-cell markers. From that paper: Beta-chain TCR cDNA was generated via 5'RACE template switching with UMIs.

Sequenced here: CD4+ T cells sorted from PBMCs, sampled 11 to 12 days after vaccination. This receptor was identified in a man aged 50-60 years who received an inactivated influenza vaccine.

The CDR3 protein is CASSTQADSSYNEQFF. The DNA of the CDR3 is TGTGCCAGCAGCACCCAAGCAGATAGTTCCTACAATGAGCAGTTCTTC. The chain combines TRBV9 with TRBJ2-1, with D unclear. CDR3 length: 16 residues. V was cut by 4 bases and J by 1 base, with 15 bases left in between. Germline-derived CDR1 and CDR2 are SGDLS and YYNGEE.